The source of this T cell receptor (beta chain) is a study of blood T cell repertoires in COVID-19 (dated by TCRdb to 2018 to 2020). Regarding the study in general: Collaborator samples came from the United States, Italy and Spain and covered acute and convalescent phases of COVID-19. The samples were drawn from the first 160 participants of the ongoing ImmuneRACE study and from 950 to 1,500 subjects provided by 6 global collaborators. The repertoires were released in a freely available public database intended as a resource for research on the immune response to SARS-CoV-2. Nearly every sample came with metadata listing a de-identified subject ID, COVID-19 status, age in years and sex. The dataset comprised deeply sampled blood TCRbeta repertoires from subjects exposed to, actively infected with, or recovered from COVID-19. The prospective study material was composed of cDNA or gDNA derived from T cells, B-cell-depleted T cells, or PBMCs. Where HLA class I and class II types were available, the types were taken from metadata supplied by the sample provider, not from assay-based typing.

TCRbeta CDR3 regions were amplified from genomic DNA using the immunoSEQ Assay, a bias-controlled multiplex PCR. As for the authors' bioinformatics: The number of nucleated cells in each sample was estimated by amplification of reference gene primers within the assay. Sequence reads were collapsed and filtered to measure the absolute abundance of every unique TCRbeta CDR3 rearrangement. For each sample, productive Simpson clonality was calculated as the square root of Simpson's diversity index across productive rearrangements. TCRdb stores this immuneACCESS table with in-frame sequences only. Part of the clones is absent; in the studies checked, under half of the shortfall reflects unresolved V genes, and no reason is known for the rest. V and J calls and clone size are as listed in that table; D and trimming were resolved from the DNA. For this sample the table gives fewer than 600,000 clones, of which around 87% were detected only once. The top ten clonotypes cover about 1.7% of the sample.

Enrolling through a virtual design, the prospective study's participants ranged in age from roughly 18 to 100 years and lived across more than 20 United States geographic areas. In the prospective study, cohorts were assigned on the basis of participant-reported clinical history obtained from a screening survey and a study questionnaire. ImmuneRACE Cohort 3 recovered participants were defined by two consecutive negative NP/OP PCR tests, healthcare professional clearance, or symptom resolution. Each participant in the prospective study had whole blood, serum and a nasopharyngeal or oropharyngeal swab collected by mobile phlebotomists. Participants in the prospective study had the option to provide additional blood draws and questionnaires over a roughly 2-month period. Before DNA extraction, blood samples from the prospective study were shipped at room temperature or frozen. Taken from the germline V gene (reference sequence), the CDR1 and CDR2 loops are PRHDT and FYEKMQ. V is cut by 1 base and J by 3 bases, and the space between the germline ends is 9 bases. The CDR3 goes from the cysteine to the phenylalanine over 14 residues. The read is trimmed to its CDR3 DNA, 42 bases read in frame from base 1.

Comment on this clone: Its antigen is unknown. No base quality information exists; no much larger clone differs at one position.

Study-level results and caveats: How much clinical and demographic metadata was included differed by source and by participant, and the metadata was provided uncurated.

The specimen was PBMCs or T cells enriched from blood (not recorded which). The receptor was derived from a woman aged 40-49 years who had recovered from COVID-19. This chain is built from TRBV13 and TRBJ1-1; the D gene is perhaps TRBD1, on 6 matching bases. The CDR3 amino acid sequence is: CASSLVPGDTEAFF. The DNA sequence is given as TGTGCCAGCAGCTTAGTTCCAGGGGACACTGAAGCTTTCTTT.